Shown below are 17 T cell receptor beta chains from a single sample sequenced in a study of beta chain features in type 1 diabetes. Every bit of the isolated RNA underwent reverse transcription, so sequencing read expressed TCRB transcripts. Libraries were prepared by immunoSEQ multiplex PCR; TCRdb keeps only in-frame clonotypes and omits some of them. The sample shows about 220,000 clones, approximately 10% of them seen only once. The source material was central memory CD4+ T cells from blood. Every receptor here comes from a man between 18 and 35 years old in good health.

This clone has a handful of counts. A much larger clone differs from this one at a single base, so this may be a read error. V gene TRBV29-1 combines with J gene TRBJ2-2; D gene uncertain. V gave up 7 bases and J gave up 1 base, with 13 bases separating them. This CDR3 region has 14 residues. Per the germline V gene, CDR1 is SQVTM and CDR2 is ANQGSEA. The CDR3 bases are TGCAGCGGTGAGAATAGGGTGAACACCGGGGAGCTGTTTTTT. Translation: CSGENRVNTGELFF.

This clone was detected only a few times. The chain uses TRBV9 and TRBJ1-1; D is unresolved. V gave up 0 bases and J gave up 5 bases, with 8 bases separating them. Per germline, CDR1 SGDLS and CDR2 YYNGEE. The CDR3 is 13 amino acids. The CDR3 DNA is TGTGCCAGCAGCGTAGAGGAAAGGACTGAAGCTTTCTTT. Its protein is CASSVEERTEAFF.

There are a few counts of this clone. The rearrangement joins TRBV10-1 to TRBJ2-7; the D gene could be TRBD1 or TRBD2 (5 bases each). V lost 5 bases and J lost 5, with 19 bases in between. Germline loops: CDR1 WNHNN, CDR2 SYGVQD (reference sequence). The CDR3 totals 15 residues. The DNA of the CDR3 is TGCGCCAGCAGTCCCACGGGGCCGAAAAGCCACGAGCAGTACTTC. Its translation: CASSPTGPKSHEQYF.

This clone occurred a few times. The chain is built from TRBV10-3 and TRBJ2-7, with 11 positions matching TRBD2. The CDR3 totals 16 residues. Trimming cost V 6 bases and J 6 bases; bases outside gene matches: 13. The germline CDR1 and CDR2 sequences are ENHRY and SYGVKD. The CDR3 sequence: CAISKPTSGRTGEQYF. The CDR3 bases are TGTGCCATCAGCAAGCCTACTAGCGGGAGAACTGGCGAGCAGTACTTC.

The chain carries TRBV7-9 and TRBJ2-7, with unresolved D. Trimming took off 3 bases at V and 6 bases at J, with 12 bases between the two ends. The CDR3 runs 13 residues. Germline CDR1 reads SEHNR; CDR2 reads FQNEAQ (reference sequence). This CDR3 reads CASSFMGIGEQYF. The CDR3 DNA reads as TGTGCCAGCAGCTTTATGGGGATTGGCGAGCAGTACTTC.

This chain links TRBV28 with TRBJ1-4; D is unclear. Germline V lookup: CDR1 MDHEN, CDR2 SYDVKM. V dropped 3 bases and J dropped 4 bases, with 9 bases sitting between them. This CDR3 has 14 residues. The CDR3 DNA reads TGTGCCAGCAGTTTGATGGCCGTTAATGAAAAACTGTTTTTT. This sequence encodes CASSLMAVNEKLFF.

The chain links TRBV7-9 to TRBJ2-3; TRBD2 matches at 8 bases. Germline-derived CDR1 and CDR2 are SEHNR and FQNEAQ (reference sequence). The CDR3 contains 15 residues. Trimming at V came to 4 bases and at J to 4 bases, leaving 7 bases not matched to a gene. The CDR3 loop is CASSSRAGVADTQYF. The CDR3 coding sequence is TGTGCCAGCAGCTCTAGAGCGGGAGTCGCAGATACGCAGTATTTT.

This clone occurred a few times. The rearrangement uses TRBV9 and TRBJ2-7; the match to TRBD1 covers 11 bases. The CDR3 extends over 16 amino acids. Germline-derived CDR1 and CDR2 are SGDLS and YYNGEE. Germline trimming cut 4 bases from V and 5 bases from J; bases unmatched to any gene: 11. The CDR3 region has the DNA TGTGCCAGCAGCCCTGGTCCCGGGACAGGGGGTAACGAGCAGTACTTC. Its translation is CASSPGPGTGGNEQYF.

V and J are TRBV28 and TRBJ2-7; TRBD1 or TRBD2 may be the D gene (6 bases each). CDR3 size: 17 residues. Trimming removed 6 bases from V and 2 bases from J, with 23 bases in between. The germline CDR1 and CDR2 sequences are MDHEN and SYDVKM. CDR3 DNA: TGTGCCAGCAGCTACTTAGGCGGGACATCGATCACCTACGAGCAGTACTTC. Its protein product is CASSYLGGTSITYEQYF.

V is TRBV30 and J is TRBJ2-4, with D maybe TRBD2 (6 bases). The CDR3 length is 15 residues. V was cut by 3 bases and J by 2 bases, with 14 bases left in between. The germline V gene has CDR1 GTSNPN and CDR2 SVGIG (reference sequence). The CDR3 DNA is TGTGCCTGGAGACCGCGGGGCGGATCCAAAAACATTCAGTACTTC. Translated, it gives CAWRPRGGSKNIQYF.

J is TRBJ1-1 and V is TRBV7-6; D is unresolved. Germline loops: CDR1 SGHVS, CDR2 FNYEAQ. Trimming left V 1 base short and J 4 bases short, with 10 bases between. The CDR3 has 14 amino acids. The CDR3 DNA is TGTGCCAGCAGCTTAGTAGGGCGTAGCACTGAAGCTTTCTTT. Protein product: CASSLVGRSTEAFF.

This clone has more than one count but fewer than ten. This chain joins TRBV29-1 and TRBJ2-5; D remains ambiguous. In germline, CDR1 is SQVTM, CDR2 ANQGSEA. The CDR3 extends over 12 amino acids. V gave up 4 bases and J gave up 1 base, with 7 bases separating them. Written as DNA, the CDR3 is TGCAGCGTTGGTTGGGGCCAAGAGACCCAGTACTTC. Its protein product is CSVGWGQETQYF.

The chain joins TRBV25-1 to TRBJ2-7; D uncertain. CDR3 size: 16 residues. V lost 4 bases to trimming and J lost 4 bases, with 20 bases between them. CDR1 MGHDK and CDR2 SYGVNS come from the germline V gene. The CDR3 spells CASSALGTTKGYEQYF. The CDR3 DNA follows: TGTGCCAGCAGTGCGCTGGGAACTACAAAGGGATACGAGCAGTACTTC.

The genes are TRBV5-1 and TRBJ1-1; 8 bases match TRBD1. Per germline, CDR1 SGHRS and CDR2 YFSETQ. V dropped 4 bases and J dropped 3; count of bases not matched to a gene: 5. CDR3 length equals 14 residues. CDR3 sequence reads: CASSRDRQDTEAFF. CDR3 DNA sequence: TGCGCCAGCAGCCGGGACAGGCAGGACACTGAAGCTTTCTTT.

The V and J genes are TRBV30 and TRBJ2-1, with D possibly matching TRBD2 (5 bases). CDR1 is GTSNPN, CDR2 SVGIG, per germline (reference sequence). The CDR3 spans 12 residues. Trimming cost V 5 bases and J 6 bases, with 11 bases left between them. Here the CDR3 reads CAWHRTSNEQFF. The CDR3 DNA follows: TGTGCCTGGCATCGAACTAGCAATGAGCAGTTCTTC.

A few counts support this clone. Written as DNA, the CDR3 is TGTGCCAGCAGTGAACGAACAGGGAATCAGCCCCAGCATTTT. The encoded protein is CASSERTGNQPQHF. The chain has TRBV2 and TRBJ1-5; possible D gene TRBD1, 6 bases. Germline CDR1 is SNHLY and CDR2 is FYNNEI. CDR3 size: 14 residues. V was clipped by 2 bases and J by 4 bases, with 9 bases between them.

This chain connects TRBV29-1 to TRBJ1-2; 8 bases are shared with TRBD1. This CDR3 has 13 amino acids. Trimming removed 6 bases from V and 5 bases from J; junction bases left unmatched: 8. CDR1 is SQVTM, CDR2 ANQGSEA, per germline. CDR3 in amino acids: CSVRTGIEYGYTF. CDR3 DNA sequence: TGCAGCGTGCGGACAGGGATAGAATATGGCTACACCTTC.